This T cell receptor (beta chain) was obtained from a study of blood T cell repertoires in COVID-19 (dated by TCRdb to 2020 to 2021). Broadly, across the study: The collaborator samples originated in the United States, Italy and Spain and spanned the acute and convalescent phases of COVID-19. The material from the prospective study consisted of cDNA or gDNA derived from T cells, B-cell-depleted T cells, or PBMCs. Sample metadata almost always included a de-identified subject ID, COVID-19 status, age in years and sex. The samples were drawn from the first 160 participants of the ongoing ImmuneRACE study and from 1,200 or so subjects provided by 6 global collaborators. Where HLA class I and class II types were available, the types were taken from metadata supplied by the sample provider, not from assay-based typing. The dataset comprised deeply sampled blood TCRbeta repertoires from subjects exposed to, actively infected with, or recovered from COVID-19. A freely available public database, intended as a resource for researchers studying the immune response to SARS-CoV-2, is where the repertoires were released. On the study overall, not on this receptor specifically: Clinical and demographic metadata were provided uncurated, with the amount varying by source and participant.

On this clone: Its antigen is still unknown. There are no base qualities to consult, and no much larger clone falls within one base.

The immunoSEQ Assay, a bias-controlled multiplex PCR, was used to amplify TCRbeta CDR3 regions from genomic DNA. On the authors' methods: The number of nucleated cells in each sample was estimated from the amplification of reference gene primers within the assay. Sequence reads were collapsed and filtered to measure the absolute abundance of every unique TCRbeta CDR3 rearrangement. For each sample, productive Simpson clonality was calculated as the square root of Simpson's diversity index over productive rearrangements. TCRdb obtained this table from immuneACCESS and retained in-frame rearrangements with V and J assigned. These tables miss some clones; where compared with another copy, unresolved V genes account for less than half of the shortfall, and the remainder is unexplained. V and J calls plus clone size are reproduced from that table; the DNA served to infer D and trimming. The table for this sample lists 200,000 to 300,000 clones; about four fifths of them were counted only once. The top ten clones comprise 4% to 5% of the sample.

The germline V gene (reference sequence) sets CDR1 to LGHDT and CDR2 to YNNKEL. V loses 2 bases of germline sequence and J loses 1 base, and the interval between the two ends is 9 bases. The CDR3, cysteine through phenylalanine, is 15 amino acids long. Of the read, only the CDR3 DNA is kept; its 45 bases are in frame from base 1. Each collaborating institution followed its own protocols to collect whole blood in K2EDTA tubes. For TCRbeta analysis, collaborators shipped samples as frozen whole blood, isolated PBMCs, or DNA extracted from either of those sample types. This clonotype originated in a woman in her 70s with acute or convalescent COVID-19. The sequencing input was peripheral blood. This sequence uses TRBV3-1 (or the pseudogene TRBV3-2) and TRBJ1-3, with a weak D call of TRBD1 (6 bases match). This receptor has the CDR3 CASSQWGQSGNTIYF. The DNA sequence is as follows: TGTGCCAGCAGCCAATGGGGGCAATCTGGAAACACCATATATTTT.